These T cell receptor beta chains were read from a single sample in a study of cytomegalovirus exposure and HLA in healthy donors. The repertoire was sequenced with immunoSEQ multiplex PCR; TCRdb's copy has only in-frame clones and lacks some. The sample includes approximately 97,000 clones, just under 80% of them seen just once. Sequencing was performed on PBMCs. The receptors here all came from a woman aged 40 to 50 in good health and CMV-seropositive. The CDR3 runs from the conserved cysteine through the conserved F or W.

j_gene | v_gene | CDR3aa
TRBJ2-7 | TRBV18 | CASSPGSLTKEQYF
TRBJ1-5 | TRBV19 | CASSIVRGDSNQPQHF
TRBJ2-7 | TRBV6-5 | CASSSRTGGHYEQYF
TRBJ2-5 | TRBV2 | CASKPLAGDRETQYF
TRBJ1-2 | TRBV29-1 | CSVEGTGGGYTF
TRBJ2-1 | TRBV13 | CASSPTSVYYNEQFF
TRBJ2-1 | TRBV7-9 | CAKSGDSSYNEQFF
TRBJ2-5 | TRBV7-9 | CASSPPLGRTQETQYF
TRBJ2-1 | TRBV7-9 | CASSLGLAGAGEQFF
TRBJ1-3 | TRBV10-3 | CAISEGDSGGNTIYF
TRBJ1-5 | TRBV15 | CATSRGGGDHSNQPQHF
TRBJ2-7 | TRBV29-1 | CSVARWASNSYEQYF
TRBJ1-2 | TRBV7-9 | CASSFERFYGYTF
TRBJ1-6 | TRBV6-5 | CASAAGGGYNSPLHF
TRBJ2-6 | TRBV6-5 | CASSYGEWANVLTF
TRBJ2-7 | TRBV6-6 | CASSQGQGDYEQYF
TRBJ2-3 | TRBV28 | CASSLRDRGVHTQYF
TRBJ2-7 | TRBV7-9 | CASSRTSGRSSSYEQYF
TRBJ2-7 | TRBV11-3 | CASSSMQGPYEQYF
TRBJ1-2 | TRBV19 | CASFQAGEGSGYTF
TRBJ2-1 | TRBV19 | CASIREEGRRNEQFF
TRBJ2-5 | TRBV7-8 | CASRSLAHALETQYF
TRBJ2-3 | TRBV5-1 | CASSLGSGPTDTQYF
TRBJ2-7 | TRBV2 | CASRRVVMTYEQYF